These 27 T cell receptor beta chains originate from one sample sequenced in a study of cytotoxic CD8 clonotypes in ibrutinib-treated CLL. TCRdb's table, derived via immunoSEQ multiplex PCR, lists solely in-frame clones and lacks some. The sample lists about 200,000 clones, around 70% occurring once. The material sequenced was PBMCs, taken after 12 months of ibrutinib treatment. Receptors were obtained from a human donor with chronic lymphocytic leukemia.

V gene TRBV7-3 combines with J gene TRBJ2-7; D is possibly TRBD1 or TRBD2 (5 bases each). Germline V gives CDR1 SGHTA, CDR2 FQGTGA. V lost 3 bases, J lost 6 bases, and 21 bases lay in between. The CDR3 sequence is 16 residues long. CDR3 amino acids: CASSFTGPLGASEQYF. The CDR3 DNA reads TGTGCCAGCAGCTTCACTGGACCTCTCGGGGCCTCCGAGCAGTACTTC. Full variable domain (remainder filled in from reference TRBV7-3 and TRBJ2-7): GAGVSQTPSNKVTEKGKYVELRCDPISGHTALYWYRQSLGQGPEFLIYFQGTGAADDSGLPNDRFFAVRPEGSVSTLKIQRTERGDSAVYLCASSFTGPLGASEQYFGPGTRLTVT.

The genes are TRBV29-1 and TRBJ2-7, with TRBD2 matching over 7 bases. This CDR3 has 14 residues. Germline V gene lookup returns CDR1 SQVTM and CDR2 ANQGSEA. V trimming: 6 bases; J trimming: 0 bases; junction bases outside the gene matches: 8. The CDR3 DNA reads TGCAGCGTCACCCCGGGACTAATCTCCTACGAGCAGTACTTC. It yields the protein CSVTPGLISYEQYF.

The chain couples TRBV10-3 to TRBJ2-1, with 11 bases lining up with TRBD2. The CDR3 has 17 residues. CDR1 is ENHRY and CDR2 is SYGVKD in the germline V gene. V shed 11 bases and J 7 bases; nucleotides not matched to a gene: 19. CDR3 sequence reads: CAASRLAGTSGVNEQFF. The CDR3 DNA sequence: TGTGCCGCATCACGCCTAGCCGGGACTAGCGGAGTTAATGAGCAGTTCTTC.

The chain couples TRBV25-1 to TRBJ1-2; D not resolved. The V gene's germline CDR1 is MGHDK and CDR2 SYGVNS. V was cut by 3 bases and J by 8 bases, with 16 bases left in between. CDR3 length equals 14 residues. CDR3 DNA: TGTGCCAGCAGTGATGTAGGGAAACCTTACGGCTACACCTTC. Its translation is CASSDVGKPYGYTF.

The rearrangement links TRBV6-5 to TRBJ2-7; D tentatively fits TRBD1 or TRBD2 (5 bases each). The V and J ends lost 6 bases and 7 bases respectively, with 19 bases between them. CDR1 and CDR2 from the germline V gene are MNHEY and SVGAGI. CDR3 size: 14 residues. CDR3 in DNA: TGTGCCAGCAGGAGTGGGACCTCACGGTGGGAGCAGTACTTC. Its protein is CASRSGTSRWEQYF.

This clone has a single count. The chain is built from TRBV6-5 and TRBJ2-2; 11 nucleotides match TRBD2. The length of the CDR3 is 15 residues. Trimming cost V 6 bases and J 4 bases; bases outside gene matches: 4. Germline lookup yields CDR1 MNHEY and CDR2 SVGAGI. CDR3 amino acids: CASRSGTSGTGELFF. The CDR3 bases are TGTGCCAGCAGGTCCGGGACTAGCGGCACCGGGGAGCTGTTTTTT.

The V gene is TRBV6-6, the J gene TRBJ1-5, with D perhaps matching TRBD1 (6 bases). CDR1 and CDR2 from the germline V gene are MNHNY and SVGAGI (reference sequence). This CDR3 is built from 14 residues. Trimming took 4 bases from V and 6 from J, leaving 13 bases between them. The CDR3 sequence: CASSFRQEGQPQHF. DNA for the CDR3: TGTGCCAGCAGTTTTCGACAGGAAGGTCAGCCCCAGCATTTT.

This clone was found a few times. J is TRBJ1-1 and V is TRBV15; 7 nucleotides match TRBD1. The J segment lost 4 bases and the V segment lost 0 bases, leaving 8 bases of the junction unmatched. CDR1 LNHNV and CDR2 YYDKDF come from the germline V gene (reference sequence). The length of the CDR3 is 16 residues. The CDR3 DNA reads as TGTGCCACCAGCAGAGATCTGGTGTCAGGGGGCACTGAAGCTTTCTTT. The encoded protein is CATSRDLVSGGTEAFF.

The chain carries TRBV9 and TRBJ1-2; the D is unclear. CDR3 length: 13 amino acids. In germline, CDR1 is SGDLS, CDR2 YYNGEE. V lost 3 bases and J lost 2, with 8 bases in between. The CDR3 DNA is TGTGCCAGCAGCGCGACTCGAAACTATGGCTACACCTTC. Amino acids: CASSATRNYGYTF.

This clone was observed a handful of times. V is TRBV5-1 and J is TRBJ1-6; 8 bases agree with TRBD1. The CDR3 totals 15 residues. Germline V lookup: CDR1 SGHRS, CDR2 YFSETQ. Unmatched junction bases numbered 6, after V lost 4 bases and J lost 6 bases. The CDR3 nucleotides read TGCGCCAGCAGCCCGGATGGACAGGGTAATTCACCCCTCCACTTT. It encodes CASSPDGQGNSPLHF.

The chain links TRBV5-4 to TRBJ1-2; TRBD1 agrees at 8 bases. Per the germline V gene, CDR1 is SGHNT and CDR2 is YYREEE (reference sequence). Germline trimming cut 4 bases from V and 3 bases from J; bases unmatched to any gene: 8. The CDR3 runs 15 residues. CDR3 in amino acids: CASSHQDRAYYGYTF. The CDR3 bases are TGTGCCAGCAGCCATCAGGACAGGGCCTACTATGGCTACACCTTC.

V usage is TRBV11-2 and J usage is TRBJ1-1; TRBD1 agrees at 10 bases. This CDR3 is built from 15 residues. With 4 bases clipped from V and 2 bases from J, the junction kept 4 bases outside the gene matches. CDR1 is SGHAT and CDR2 is FQNNGV in the germline V gene. The CDR3 protein is CASSWGQGTNTEAFF. The CDR3, as DNA: TGTGCCAGCAGCTGGGGACAGGGGACAAACACTGAAGCTTTCTTT.

This chain links TRBV19 with TRBJ2-2, with TRBD2 matching over 7 bases. The CDR3 is 13 residues long. With V trimmed by 6 bases and J by 4 bases, 2 bases remained unmatched. Germline V CDR1 and CDR2: LNHDA, SQIVND (reference sequence). The chain's CDR3 is CASRTSLTGELFF. CDR3 in DNA: TGTGCCAGTAGGACTAGCCTCACCGGGGAGCTGTTTTTT.

V and J are TRBV19 and TRBJ2-5; the match to TRBD1 covers 10 bases. This CDR3 region has 16 residues. The J segment lost 2 bases and the V segment lost 6 bases, leaving 9 bases of the junction unmatched. In germline, CDR1 is LNHDA, CDR2 SQIVND (reference sequence). The CDR3 nucleotides read TGTGCCAGTAGCCCGTCGGGGACAGGGGCTCAAGAGACCCAGTACTTC. It codes for CASSPSGTGAQETQYF.

This clone has only a few counts. The chain couples TRBV6-1 to TRBJ1-3, with D tentatively TRBD1 (5 bases). CDR1 and CDR2 (germline): MNHNS, SASEGT. This CDR3 has 14 residues. The V end was cut by 8 bases, the J end by 7 bases, with 18 bases between. The chain's CDR3 is CASLPGTWGNTIYF. The CDR3 DNA reads as TGTGCCAGCCTTCCGGGTACCTGGGGGAACACCATATATTTT.

This clone came up a few times. V and J are TRBV11-1 and TRBJ1-5; D unresolved. This CDR3 region has 13 residues. The ends were cut back, 1 base at V and 3 bases at J, with 4 bases in the middle. CDR1 is SGHAT and CDR2 is FQDESV in the germline V gene (reference sequence). The CDR3 spells CASSLGPNQPQHF. The DNA for the CDR3 is TGTGCCAGCAGCTTAGGACCCAATCAGCCCCAGCATTTT.

This sequence joins TRBV19 and TRBJ2-7, with D unresolved. CDR1 is LNHDA and CDR2 is SQIVND in the germline V gene (reference sequence). The CDR3 has 14 amino acids. Trimming removed 3 bases at V and 0 bases at J, with 9 bases between. This CDR3 reads CASSMIAHSYEQYF. The CDR3 region has the DNA TGTGCCAGTAGTATGATAGCCCACTCCTACGAGCAGTACTTC.

A few counts support this clone. The J gene is TRBJ1-2, the V gene TRBV5-1; D unresolved. The CDR3 has 14 amino acids. Germline CDR1 SGHRS, CDR2 YFSETQ. Trimming took off 0 bases at V and 1 base at J, with 7 bases between the two ends. The CDR3 protein is CASSLDSINYGYTF. The CDR3 nucleotides are TGCGCCAGCAGCTTGGATTCAATTAACTATGGCTACACCTTC.

The chain carries TRBV15 and TRBJ2-7; D may be TRBD2 (6 bases). The CDR3 is 15 residues long. Trimming removed 0 bases from V and 5 bases from J, with 14 bases in between. Looked up from germline, CDR1 is LNHNV and CDR2 is YYDKDF (reference sequence). CDR3 region: CATSRDNGGVHEQYF. CDR3 DNA: TGTGCCACCAGCAGAGATAACGGCGGGGTCCACGAGCAGTACTTC.

This chain joins TRBV28 and TRBJ2-2; possibly TRBD2 for D (5 bases). The CDR3 is 16 amino acids. Germline V lookup: CDR1 MDHEN, CDR2 SYDVKM. Trimming left V 7 bases short and J 0 bases short, with 15 bases between. CDR3 coding DNA: TGTGCCAGCACCCCTTTGGGAGCAACGAACACCGGGGAGCTGTTTTTT. Its translation: CASTPLGATNTGELFF.

The V gene is TRBV21-1, the J gene TRBJ2-3; the table's TRBD2 call for D was not verified on the DNA. TRBV21-1 is shown as a pseudogene. The CDR3 is made up of 16 amino acids. CDR3 protein: CASSKAAGDLTDTQYF. The DNA of the CDR3 is TGTGCCAGCAGCAAAGCGGCGGGGGACCTCACAGATACGCAGTATTTT.

V gene TRBV7-3 combines with J gene TRBJ1-1; TRBD1 matches at 9 bases. The CDR3 extends over 15 amino acids. The germline gives CDR1 SGHTA, CDR2 FQGTGA. Germline trimming cut 4 bases from V and 3 bases from J; bases unmatched to any gene: 6. CDR3 in DNA: TGTGCCAGCAGCTCGACAGGGGGACCCTACACTGAAGCTTTCTTT. It encodes CASSSTGGPYTEAFF.

The V and J genes are TRBV5-1 and TRBJ2-2; the D call may be TRBD1 or TRBD2 (6 bases each). Germline V gene data show CDR1 as SGHRS and CDR2 as YFSETQ. V was pared by 0 bases and J by 6 bases, with 12 bases between. The CDR3 contains 15 residues. CDR3: CASSLEIRGAGELFF. CDR3 DNA sequence: TGCGCCAGCAGCTTGGAAATAAGGGGGGCCGGGGAGCTGTTTTTT.

The genes are TRBV19 and TRBJ1-3; a weak D match, TRBD1 (5 bases). This CDR3 comprises 17 residues. Germline V gene sequence: CDR1 LNHDA, CDR2 SQIVND (reference sequence). V gave up 7 bases and J gave up 0 bases, with 19 bases separating them. CDR3 sequence: CASTPLIGGSSGNTIYF. The CDR3 DNA reads TGTGCCAGTACCCCCCTCATCGGGGGTAGCTCTGGAAACACCATATATTTT.

V usage is TRBV6-5 and J usage is TRBJ1-2; maybe TRBD1 (6 bases). CDR3 length equals 15 residues. Germline V gene data show CDR1 as MNHEY and CDR2 as SVGAGI. Trimming took 6 bases from V and 5 from J, leaving 19 bases between them. CDR3 sequence: CASRPPGRRGYGYTF. The CDR3, as DNA: TGTGCCAGCAGGCCCCCGGGACGAAGGGGGTATGGCTACACCTTC.

This clone was observed once. This chain links TRBV7-2 with TRBJ1-4; D not resolved. CDR1 is SGHTA and CDR2 is FQGNSA in the germline V gene. V was shortened by 5 bases and J by 8 bases, with 9 bases between the two germline ends. CDR3 size: 12 residues. The DNA for the CDR3 is TGTGCCAGCAGCCGACGCGGGGAAAAACTGTTTTTT. As protein: CASSRRGEKLFF.

The chain links TRBV7-6 to TRBJ2-5; D unclear. V lost 4 bases and J 7 bases, leaving 16 bases between the germline ends. Germline V gives CDR1 SGHVS, CDR2 FNYEAQ. The CDR3 consists of 14 residues. CDR3 nucleotides: TGTGCCAGCAGCTGGATGGTTCTTTCGGGGACCCAGTACTTC. As protein: CASSWMVLSGTQYF.